This TCR beta chain was documented in a study of blood T cell repertoires in COVID-19. The trim removed 5 bases at V and 0 bases at J, leaving 4 bases unmatched. Germline V gene lookup returns CDR1 SGHRS and CDR2 YFSETQ. This CDR3 has 14 residues. Sequencing used immunoSEQ multiplex PCR; TCRdb keeps in-frame clones, though not all of them. Here the sample spans under 300,000 clones, around 86% being singletons. The chain recombines TRBV5-1 with TRBJ2-5; 7 nucleotides line up with TRBD2. The origin of this receptor is a human donor in a cohort sampled during active COVID-19. The sequenced material came from peripheral blood. The CDR3 sequence: CASRPGTNQETQYF. CDR3 coding DNA: TGCGCCAGCAGACCCGGGACTAACCAAGAGACCCAGTACTTC.